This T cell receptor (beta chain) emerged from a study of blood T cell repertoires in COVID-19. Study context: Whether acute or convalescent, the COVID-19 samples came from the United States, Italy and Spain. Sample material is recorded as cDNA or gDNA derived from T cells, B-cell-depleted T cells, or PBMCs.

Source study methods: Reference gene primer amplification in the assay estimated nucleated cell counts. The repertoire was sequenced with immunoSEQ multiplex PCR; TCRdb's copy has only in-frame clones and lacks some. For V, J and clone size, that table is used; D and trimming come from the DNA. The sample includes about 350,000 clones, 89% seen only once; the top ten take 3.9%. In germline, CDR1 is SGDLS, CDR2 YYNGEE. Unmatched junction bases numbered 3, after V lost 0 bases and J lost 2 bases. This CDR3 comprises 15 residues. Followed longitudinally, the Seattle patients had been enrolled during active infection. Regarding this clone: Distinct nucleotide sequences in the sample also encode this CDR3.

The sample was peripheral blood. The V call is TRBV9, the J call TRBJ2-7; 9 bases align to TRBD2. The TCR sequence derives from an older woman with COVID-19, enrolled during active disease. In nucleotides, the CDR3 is TGTGCCAGCAGCGTAGAAGCGGGGGGACCCTACGAGCAGTACTTC. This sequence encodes CASSVEAGGPYEQYF.